This T cell receptor (beta chain) was documented in a study of blood T cell repertoires in COVID-19 (dated by TCRdb to about 2020). At the level of the whole study: Collaborator samples came from the United States, Italy and Spain and covered acute and convalescent phases of COVID-19. The prospective study material was composed of cDNA or gDNA derived from T cells, B-cell-depleted T cells, or PBMCs. Subjects who had been exposed to COVID-19, were actively infected with it, or had recovered from it provided the deeply sampled blood TCRbeta repertoires that made up the dataset. A freely available public database, intended as a resource for researchers studying the immune response to SARS-CoV-2, is where the repertoires were released. The samples were drawn from two sources: the first 160 participants of the ongoing ImmuneRACE study, and 950 to 1,500 subjects contributed by 6 global collaborators. The sample metadata nearly always contained a de-identified subject ID, COVID-19 status, age in years and sex. Where available, HLA class I and class II types were taken from metadata supplied by the sample provider and were not determined by assay-based typing.

In Seattle, one collaborating source enrolled patients while the infection was active and tracked those patients longitudinally over the course of disease. Whole blood was collected in K2EDTA tubes by collaborating institutions according to the institutions' own protocols. For TCRbeta analysis, collaborator samples were shipped as frozen whole blood, as isolated PBMCs, or as DNA extracted from either sample type. Study-wide findings and limitations: How much clinical and demographic metadata was included differed by source and by participant, and the metadata was provided uncurated.

Worth noting for this clone: The antigen this receptor binds is unknown. It has no much larger one-base neighbor in the sample; base qualities were not kept.

TCRbeta CDR3 regions were amplified from genomic DNA by means of the immunoSEQ Assay, a bias-controlled multiplex PCR. As for the original processing: The number of nucleated cells in each sample was estimated by amplification of reference gene primers within the assay. To quantify the absolute abundance of each unique TCRbeta CDR3 rearrangement, sequence reads were collapsed and filtered. For each sample, productive Simpson clonality was calculated as the square root of Simpson's diversity index across productive rearrangements. TCRdb limited this immuneACCESS table to in-frame rearrangements with V and J called. A share of clones is missing; checked studies link under half to unresolved V genes, and the rest is unexplained. V and J calls and clone size are given by that table; D and trimming were obtained from the DNA. For this sample the table gives about 160,000 clones, of which about 80% were detected only once. Approximately 6.8% of the sample is taken by the ten largest.

Per the germline V gene, MNHNS is the CDR1 and SASEGT is the CDR2. The CDR3 measures 16 amino acids from cysteine to phenylalanine. Only the CDR3 portion is preserved as DNA: 48 bases, with reading frame beginning at the first base. The junction shows trimming of 0 bases on V and 5 bases on J, plus 16 bases between the germline ends. The sequence derives from a woman aged 40 to 55 with COVID-19, enrolled during active disease. Specimen: peripheral blood. The sequence links TRBV6-1 to TRBJ2-5; the D gene is possibly TRBD2, with 6 bases matching. This receptor has the CDR3 CASSEASLGGFETQYF. The nucleotides are TGTGCCAGCAGTGAAGCATCCCTTGGGGGGTTTGAGACCCAGTACTTC.